Reported below is one T cell receptor beta chain. Antigen specificity is unknown. The sample contains more than one DNA sequence encoding this CDR3. The source of the sample is a study of T cell responses to AZD1222 COVID-19 vaccine. Produced via immunoSEQ multiplex PCR; TCRdb's table is partial and in-frame only. Seen here are 180,000 or so clones, around 95% observed once, and the top ten hold about 0.64%. Regarding the study as a whole: Nearly half of the spike-specific TCRs reportedly recognize variant regions that carry no mutations.

The germline V gene encodes CDR1 SGHNT and CDR2 YYREEE (reference sequence). The CDR3 runs to 15 residues. V gave up 1 base and J gave up 0 bases; unmatched junction bases: 3. Sample: peripheral blood, taken on day 0 of AZD1222 vaccination. The receptor's source is an adult in good health. The chain employs TRBV5-4 and TRBJ2-7; 8 bases match TRBD2. This CDR3 is CASSLPGTSSYEQYF. DNA for the CDR3: TGTGCCAGCAGCTTGCCCGGGACTAGCTCCTACGAGCAGTACTTC. The complete variable domain, with remaining parts taken from reference TRBV5-4 and TRBJ2-7, reads ETGVTQSPTHLIKTRGQQVTLRCSSQSGHNTVSWYQQALGQGPQFIFQYYREEENGRGNFPPRFSGLQFPNYSSELNVNALELDDSALYLCASSLPGTSSYEQYFGPGTRLTVT.